One sample yielded the 24 T cell receptor beta chains listed below, sequenced in a study of early T cells in non-severe SARS-CoV-2 infection. TCRdb re-called the 5' RACE reads with MiXCR, one entry per CDR3 protein. The sample has about 25,000 distinct CDR3 sequences, about 4% seen once. Sequencing was carried out using whole blood. These receptors originate from an adult who was a healthcare worker with PCR-confirmed SARS-CoV-2 infection or an uninfected control (not recorded which).

This clonotype was detected many times. This rearrangement joins TRBV14 to TRBJ1-4, with D uncertain. The CDR3 runs 15 residues. Germline CDR1 and CDR2: SGHDN and FVKESK. With 3 bases removed from V and 0 bases from J, the gap between germline ends came to 8 bases. CDR3 protein: CASSQFGATNEKLFF. CDR3 DNA: TGTGCCAGCAGCCAGTTCGGTGCAACTAATGAAAAACTGTTTTTT.

This sequence joins TRBV20-1 and TRBJ2-3; 7 bases align to TRBD2. The CDR3 totals 15 residues. V lost 3 bases, J lost 2 bases, and 8 bases stayed unmatched. Germline-derived CDR1 and CDR2 are DFQATT and SNEGSKA (reference sequence). The CDR3 loop is CSASGSSGTTDTQYF. The CDR3 DNA is TGCAGTGCTAGTGGGTCAAGCGGGACCACAGATACGCAGTATTTT.

In regard to this clonotype: A much bigger clone sits one base away, suggesting this may be a read error. The gene calls are TRBV29-1 and TRBJ1-4; D is ambiguous. Trimming cost V 6 bases and J 8 bases, with 7 bases left between them. CDR1 is SQVTM, CDR2 ANQGSEA, per germline. The CDR3 has 10 residues. The CDR3 reads CSVLDEKLFF. CDR3 in DNA: TGCAGCGTCCTGGACGAAAAACTGTTTTTT.

This clonotype was seen ten or more times. The V and J genes are TRBV18 and TRBJ1-2; maybe TRBD1 (6 bases). Trimming took 1 base from V and 4 from J, leaving 19 bases between them. Germline lookup yields CDR1 KGHSH and CDR2 LQKENI. This CDR3 has 17 residues. The CDR3: CASSPLALQGGGYGYTF. The CDR3 DNA reads TGTGCCAGCTCACCACTGGCTCTACAGGGTGGAGGCTATGGCTACACCTTC.

V usage is TRBV28 and J usage is TRBJ2-3; 12 bases agree with TRBD1. The CDR3 length is 15 residues. The V segment lost 7 bases and the J segment 5 bases; nucleotides outside the gene matches: 7. The V gene's germline CDR1 is MDHEN and CDR2 SYDVKM. The CDR3 DNA sequence: TGTGCCAGCACCCCGGGACAGGGGGCTGGAGATACGCAGTATTTT. This codes for CASTPGQGAGDTQYF. Together with reference TRBV28 and TRBJ2-3, the CDR3 gives the full variable domain: DVKVTQSSRYLVKRTGEKVFLECVQDMDHENMFWYRQDPGLGLRLIYFSYDVKMKEKGDIPEGYSVSREKKERFSLILESASTNQTSMYLCASTPGQGAGDTQYFGPGTRLTVL.

In this sample, this clonotype turned up many times. The J gene is TRBJ2-1, the V gene TRBV5-1, with TRBD2 identical over 9 bases. V was pared by 4 bases and J by 2 bases, with 4 bases of the junction left unmatched. CDR1 is SGHRS and CDR2 is YFSETQ in the germline V gene. This CDR3 is built from 15 residues. CDR3 DNA sequence: TGCGCCAGCAGCCTTAGCGGGAGAACCTACAATGAGCAGTTCTTC. Its protein product is CASSLSGRTYNEQFF. Combining the CDR3 with reference TRBV5-1 and TRBJ2-1 gives the whole variable domain KAGVTQTPRYLIKTRGQQVTLSCSPISGHRSVSWYQQTPGQGLQFLFEYFSETQRNKGNFPGRFSGRQFSNSRSEMNVSTLELGDSALYLCASSLSGRTYNEQFFGPGTRLTVL.

This clonotype occurred many times. The CDR3: CASSLVALIGDEQFF. The CDR3 coding sequence is TGTGCCAGCAGCTTAGTCGCTCTGATCGGCGATGAGCAGTTCTTC. V usage is TRBV7-2 and J usage is TRBJ2-1; D is uncertain. V was cut by 1 base and J by 8 bases, with 15 bases left in between. CDR1 SGHTA and CDR2 FQGNSA come from the germline V gene. The length of the CDR3 is 15 residues.

There are many counts of this clonotype. The rearrangement links TRBV29-1 to TRBJ1-2; no reliable D call. CDR3 size: 14 residues. V was trimmed by 2 bases and J by 0 bases, leaving 10 bases between them. Germline V gives CDR1 SQVTM, CDR2 ANQGSEA. In DNA, the CDR3 is TGCAGCGTTGAAAGGCCAGATTCTAACTATGGCTACACCTTC. Translating gives CSVERPDSNYGYTF.

Ten or more counts support this clonotype. CDR3 sequence reads: CATGKGGGNQPQHF. The CDR3, as DNA: TGTGCCACCGGCAAGGGAGGGGGCAATCAGCCCCAGCATTTT. V usage is TRBV15 and J usage is TRBJ1-5; a possible D gene is TRBD1 (5 bases). The CDR3 is made up of 14 amino acids. Trimming stripped 8 bases from V and 2 bases from J, with 13 bases between. Germline V lookup: CDR1 LNHNV, CDR2 YYDKDF (reference sequence).

The table lists this clonotype with many counts. This sequence joins TRBV10-3 and TRBJ2-7; 7 bases map to TRBD1. The CDR3 contains 13 residues. Germline-derived CDR1 and CDR2 are ENHRY and SYGVKD. The trim removed 2 bases at V and 5 bases at J, leaving 3 bases unmatched. In DNA form, the CDR3 reads TGTGCCATCAGTGAGGACAGGGCCCACGAGCAGTACTTC. Its protein product is CAISEDRAHEQYF.

This clonotype has a count of ten or more. The gene calls are TRBV18 and TRBJ2-7; TRBD2 matches at 11 bases. Trimming at V came to 3 bases and at J to 3 bases, leaving 4 bases not matched to a gene. CDR3 length: 15 amino acids. Germline V gene data show CDR1 as KGHSH and CDR2 as LQKENI. The CDR3 DNA is TGTGCCAGCTCACCTAGACTAGCGGGGAACTACGAGCAGTACTTC. This sequence encodes CASSPRLAGNYEQYF.

This clonotype was counted ten times or more. V and J are TRBV5-1 and TRBJ2-1; D assignment may be TRBD1 or TRBD2 (5 bases each). Germline values: CDR1 SGHRS, CDR2 YFSETQ. Trimming pared 4 bases from V and 4 bases from J, leaving 9 bases between. The CDR3 contains 13 residues. The CDR3 DNA follows: TGCGCCAGCAGCCCGGGACCTTACAATGAGCAGTTCTTC. Its protein is CASSPGPYNEQFF. Looking up the rest from reference TRBV5-1 and TRBJ2-1 gives the full variable domain: KAGVTQTPRYLIKTRGQQVTLSCSPISGHRSVSWYQQTPGQGLQFLFEYFSETQRNKGNFPGRFSGRQFSNSRSEMNVSTLELGDSALYLCASSPGPYNEQFFGPGTRLTVL.

The chain joins TRBV27 to TRBJ1-1, with a possible D match to TRBD1 (6 bases). Germline lookup yields CDR1 MNHEY and CDR2 SMNVEV (reference sequence). The V end was cut by 5 bases, the J end by 4 bases, with 17 bases between. CDR3 length equals 15 residues. The CDR3 DNA reads TGTGCCAGCAGTCTCTACGGACAGTCGAGCACTGAAGCTTTCTTT. Translation gives CASSLYGQSSTEAFF.

This clonotype was counted many times. The rearrangement joins TRBV28 to TRBJ2-1, with D possibly TRBD2 on 5 matching bases. CDR1 and CDR2 (germline): MDHEN, SYDVKM. Trimming shortened V by 7 bases and J by 12 bases, and 19 bases separated the two germline ends. CDR3 length: 13 residues. DNA of the CDR3: TGTGCCAGCAATTCCGGGAACACCATCTCGCAGTTCTTC. It encodes CASNSGNTISQFF.

This clonotype showed up many times. The gene calls are TRBV5-1 and TRBJ2-7, with 7 positions matching TRBD2. The germline V gene has CDR1 SGHRS and CDR2 YFSETQ. Trimming took 0 bases from V and 2 from J; bases not matched to a gene: 2. The CDR3 totals 14 residues. The DNA of the CDR3 is TGCGCCAGCAGCTTGGGGCGGGAGCCCTACGAGCAGTACTTC. Its translation: CASSLGREPYEQYF.

This clonotype was picked up many times. This chain uses TRBV12-3 or TRBV12-4 with TRBJ2-4; 7 bases fit TRBD2. J was trimmed by 0 bases and V by 7 bases; bases with no gene match: 3. This CDR3 has 14 residues. CDR3 DNA: TGTGCCAGCACCCCGGGGGGAGCCAAAAACATTCAGTACTTC. Translation: CASTPGGAKNIQYF.

Ten or more counts support this clonotype. The CDR3 region has the DNA TGTGCCAGCAGTTACTCTGGGACAGGGAACACTGAAGCTTTCTTT. Protein sequence: CASSYSGTGNTEAFF. The J gene is TRBJ1-1, the V gene TRBV6-5, with TRBD1 identical over 8 bases. Germline assignment: CDR1 MNHEY and CDR2 SVGAGI. J was trimmed by 1 base and V by 0 bases; bases with no gene match: 1. CDR3 length: 15 residues.

This clonotype has more than one count but fewer than ten. This chain connects TRBV29-1 to TRBJ1-1; TRBD1 is a possible D gene (6 bases). Per germline, CDR1 SQVTM and CDR2 ANQGSEA. V was shortened by 4 bases and J by 8 bases, with 11 bases between the two germline ends. The CDR3 is made up of 11 amino acids. CDR3 DNA: TGCAGCGTTGGAACCGGGACAGAAGCTTTCTTT. Its protein is CSVGTGTEAFF.

This clonotype came up many times. V is TRBV20-1 and J is TRBJ1-4; D is undetermined. The V end lost 5 bases, the J end lost 0 bases, and 13 bases lay between the germline ends. Per germline, CDR1 DFQATT and CDR2 SNEGSKA (reference sequence). CDR3 length equals 15 residues. The CDR3 nucleotides are TGCAGTGCTGCCCCCGGAGGTGCAACTAATGAAAAACTGTTTTTT. This sequence encodes CSAAPGGATNEKLFF.

This clonotype appeared many times. V usage is TRBV20-1 and J usage is TRBJ2-1, with 8 bases fitting TRBD2. V lost 0 bases, J lost 4 bases, and 5 bases stayed unmatched. CDR3 length: 15 residues. Germline lookup yields CDR1 DFQATT and CDR2 SNEGSKA (reference sequence). Here the CDR3 reads CSARDFSGIYNEQFF. The CDR3 nucleotides read TGCAGTGCTAGAGACTTTAGCGGGATTTACAATGAGCAGTTCTTC.

This clonotype was recorded many times. V gene TRBV3-1 combines with J gene TRBJ2-1; 10 bases match TRBD2. The CDR3 sequence is 18 residues long. In germline, CDR1 is LGHDT, CDR2 YNNKEL (reference sequence). V lost 4 bases and J lost 0; bases outside the gene matches: 9. The CDR3 loop reads CASSPTSGTPRSYNEQFF. For the CDR3, the DNA is TGTGCCAGCAGCCCAACTAGCGGGACCCCTCGCTCCTACAATGAGCAGTTCTTC.

This clonotype was seen repeatedly, ten times or more. The chain is built from TRBV20-1 and TRBJ2-3, with unresolved D. Germline V lookup: CDR1 DFQATT, CDR2 SNEGSKA (reference sequence). V lost 1 base, J lost 0 bases, and 5 bases lay in between. CDR3 length: 13 residues. CDR3 sequence: CSARAPSTDTQYF. DNA of the CDR3: TGCAGTGCTAGAGCGCCTAGCACAGATACGCAGTATTTT.

This clonotype is medium-sized by share. The rearrangement uses TRBV19 and TRBJ1-5; no clear D gene. Germline V CDR1 and CDR2: LNHDA, SQIVND (reference sequence). V lost 4 bases to trimming and J lost 0 bases, with 10 bases between them. The CDR3 loop spans 15 amino acids. The CDR3 DNA sequence: TGTGCCAGTAGTACCAAGGGTACTAGCAATCAGCCCCAGCATTTT. Its protein is CASSTKGTSNQPQHF.

This clonotype appeared many times. The rearrangement links TRBV27 to TRBJ1-1; the match to TRBD1 covers 7 bases. Germline V gene lookup returns CDR1 MNHEY and CDR2 SMNVEV (reference sequence). Trimming removed 1 base from V and 3 bases from J; junction bases left unmatched: 5. The CDR3 loop spans 15 amino acids. This CDR3 reads CASSLLRGLDTEAFF. In DNA form, the CDR3 reads TGTGCCAGCAGTTTATTAAGGGGGCTGGACACTGAAGCTTTCTTT.